The subject of this entry is one T cell receptor beta chain. What it binds is not known. This entry belongs to a study of T cells in Graves' hyperthyroidism and ophthalmopathy. In the study overall: Before treatment of any kind, peripheral blood was taken at initial diagnosis. General study results and limits: Before onset, ophthalmopathy was predicted by the model a median roughly 6.8 months earlier.

Amplified TCR beta CDR3 regions came from RNA transcripts. First-round RT-PCR of the TCR CDR3 relied on the HTBI primer set. TCRdb independently ran MiXCR on the multiplex PCR reads; one entry per CDR3 protein. Altogether roughly 570,000 distinct CDR3 sequences are present, about a sixth being singletons, with the ten largest covering approximately 7%. Diagnoses rested on clinical symptoms, serum thyroxine and TRAb, thyroid ultrasound and orbital computed tomography. V lost 5 bases, J lost 7 bases, and 9 bases stayed unmatched. Germline CDR1 SGHTA, CDR2 FQGTGA. CDR3 length: 15 amino acids. Sequenced input: blood. The source is a woman aged 25 to 39 with Graves' hyperthyroidism. This chain joins TRBV7-3 and TRBJ2-1; 9 bases are a match to TRBD2. CDR3 amino acids: CASSEVGTSKNEQFF. The CDR3 region has the DNA TGTGCCAGCAGCGAAGTGGGGACTAGCAAGAATGAGCAGTTCTTC.